Following are 21 T cell receptor beta chains from one sample sequenced in a study of cytomegalovirus exposure and HLA in healthy donors. The PCR made use of 60 Vbeta and 13 Jbeta primers. Profiled with immunoSEQ multiplex PCR; TCRdb holds only in-frame clones, not every one. The sample lists about 160,000 clones, approximately 88% occurring once. The material sequenced was PBMCs. The receptors derive from a woman aged 30 to 39 in good health and CMV-seronegative.

The V call is TRBV7-6, the J call TRBJ2-1, with a tentative D call TRBD2 (6 bases). Trimming took 8 bases from V and 9 from J, leaving 17 bases between them. Germline V gene lookup returns CDR1 SGHVS and CDR2 FNYEAQ. The CDR3 runs to 13 residues. CDR3 loop: CASLPSVKGEQFF. For the CDR3, the DNA is TGTGCCAGCCTCCCTAGCGTAAAGGGTGAGCAGTTCTTC.

The chain recombines TRBV19 with TRBJ1-1; D is uncertain. The CDR3 runs 14 residues. V shed 6 bases and J shed 2 bases, with 13 bases lying between them. From germline, CDR1 is LNHDA and CDR2 SQIVND (reference sequence). In DNA, the CDR3 is TGTGCCAGTAGGGCTCGTGGTCTTAACACTGAAGCTTTCTTT. Its translation is CASRARGLNTEAFF.

The chain recombines TRBV5-6 with TRBJ1-2; maybe TRBD1 (5 bases). This CDR3 is built from 12 residues. V shed 8 bases and J shed 4 bases, with 12 bases lying between them. Germline V gives CDR1 SGHDT, CDR2 YYEEEE. This CDR3 reads CASDGAGYGYTF. DNA for the CDR3: TGTGCCAGTGATGGGGCTGGCTATGGCTACACCTTC. Full variable domain (outside the CDR3, taken from reference TRBV5-6 and TRBJ1-2): DAGVTQSPTHLIKTRGQQVTLRCSPKSGHDTVSWYQQALGQGPQFIFQYYEEEERQRGNFPDRFSGHQFPNYSSELNVNALLLGDSALYLCASDGAGYGYTFGSGTRLTVV.

This sequence joins TRBV28 and TRBJ1-1; D possibly corresponds to TRBD1 (5 bases). V was pared by 6 bases and J by 4 bases, with 18 bases between. In germline, CDR1 is MDHEN, CDR2 SYDVKM. The CDR3 sequence is 15 residues long. The chain's CDR3 is CASRLQQGGVTEAFF. The CDR3 DNA reads as TGTGCCAGCAGGCTTCAGCAGGGAGGCGTCACTGAAGCTTTCTTT. The full variable domain, with the rest looked up from reference TRBV28 and TRBJ1-1, is DVKVTQSSRYLVKRTGEKVFLECVQDMDHENMFWYRQDPGLGLRLIYFSYDVKMKEKGDIPEGYSVSREKKERFSLILESASTNQTSMYLCASRLQQGGVTEAFFGQGTRLTVV.

V and J are TRBV11-3 and TRBJ2-1; 7 bases map to TRBD1. Germline V gives CDR1 SGHNT, CDR2 YENEEA. The CDR3 loop spans 17 amino acids. Losses at the gene ends were 5 bases for V and 8 bases for J; bases not matched to a gene: 18. The CDR3 DNA reads as TGTGCCAGCAGCCTATACCGAGGACCGACAGGGAGCCATGAGCAGTTCTTC. Protein: CASSLYRGPTGSHEQFF.

J is TRBJ2-3 and V is TRBV6-6; 7 bases line up with TRBD2. CDR3 size: 16 residues. Germline V gene sequence: CDR1 MNHNY, CDR2 SVGAGI (reference sequence). The V gene end was trimmed by 6 bases and the J gene end by 4 bases; junction bases not matched to a gene: 13. The CDR3 loop is CASRPNPGGGADTQYF. For the CDR3, the DNA is TGTGCCAGCAGACCAAATCCCGGGGGAGGGGCAGATACGCAGTATTTT.

V is TRBV29-1 and J is TRBJ2-1; 9 bases map to TRBD2. V trimming: 4 bases; J trimming: 7 bases; junction bases outside the gene matches: 8. The germline V gene has CDR1 SQVTM and CDR2 ANQGSEA. The CDR3 contains 14 residues. CDR3 loop: CSVGAGGPGNEQFF. The CDR3 DNA reads as TGCAGCGTTGGGGCGGGAGGGCCCGGGAATGAGCAGTTCTTC.

J is TRBJ1-2 and V is TRBV19; D is unclear. The germline CDR1 and CDR2 sequences are LNHDA and SQIVND (reference sequence). The CDR3 totals 15 residues. V lost 1 base to trimming and J lost 2 bases, with 11 bases between them. The CDR3 DNA reads as TGTGCCAGTAGTATAGGACCGAGGATGAACTATGGCTACACCTTC. As protein: CASSIGPRMNYGYTF.

The chain uses TRBV28 and TRBJ1-4, with D tentatively TRBD1 (6 bases). Germline values: CDR1 MDHEN, CDR2 SYDVKM. V gave up 3 bases and J gave up 7 bases, with 15 bases separating them. The length of the CDR3 is 15 residues. CDR3 DNA sequence: TGTGCCAGCAGTTTCGGGGGGGCGCGGGGTGAAAAACTGTTTTTT. It encodes CASSFGGARGEKLFF.

The chain couples TRBV30 to TRBJ2-1, with 11 bases identical to TRBD1. The germline V gene has CDR1 GTSNPN and CDR2 SVGIG (reference sequence). The CDR3 loop spans 14 amino acids. J gave up 8 bases and V 4 bases, and 7 bases lay outside the gene matches. The CDR3 protein is CAWTPGQGVDEQFF. CDR3 nucleotide sequence: TGTGCCTGGACTCCGGGACAGGGGGTTGATGAGCAGTTCTTC.

This clone was found once. This chain connects TRBV27 to TRBJ2-1; 8 bases are a match to TRBD2. Germline CDR1 reads MNHEY; CDR2 reads SMNVEV (reference sequence). The CDR3 length is 16 residues. After removal of 5 bases from V and 7 bases from J, the junction contained 13 bases not matched to a gene. This CDR3 is CASSLTGGRYRNEQFF. CDR3 nucleotide sequence: TGTGCCAGCAGTCTCACGGGGGGGAGGTATAGGAATGAGCAGTTCTTC.

This clone was seen just once. The chain couples TRBV29-1 to TRBJ2-3; no firm D call. Germline V gene sequence: CDR1 SQVTM, CDR2 ANQGSEA. This CDR3 contains 12 residues. CDR3 amino acids: CSHARASDTQYF. CDR3 bases: TGCAGTCACGCACGCGCTTCAGATACGCAGTATTTT.

The chain uses TRBV5-1 and TRBJ2-1, with 14 bases lining up with TRBD2. The CDR3 contains 15 residues. CDR1 is SGHRS and CDR2 is YFSETQ in the germline V gene. V was pared by 4 bases and J by 10 bases, with 7 bases of the junction left unmatched. The CDR3 here is CASSRLAGGPGEQFF. CDR3 DNA: TGCGCCAGCAGCCGACTAGCGGGAGGGCCGGGGGAGCAGTTCTTC.

This chain uses TRBV5-1 with TRBJ2-5, with D possibly matching TRBD1 (5 bases). The better agreement between TRBJ2-7 and the DNA end casts doubt on the J call. Germline V CDR1 and CDR2: SGHRS, YFSETQ. This CDR3 has 12 amino acids. The CDR3 sequence: CASSLQGYEQYF. CDR3 DNA sequence: TGCGCCAGCAGCTTGCAGGGCTACGAGCAGTACTTC.

The V call is TRBV5-4, the J call TRBJ2-1; 8 bases line up with TRBD2. Germline V gene sequence: CDR1 SGHNT, CDR2 YYREEE (reference sequence). The CDR3 has 16 residues. The trim removed 0 bases at V and 3 bases at J, leaving 5 bases unmatched. The CDR3 loop is CASSLAPSGYYNEQFF. In nucleotides, the CDR3 is TGTGCCAGCAGCTTGGCCCCTAGCGGGTACTACAATGAGCAGTTCTTC.

V gene TRBV30 combines with J gene TRBJ1-3, with TRBD1 as a possible D gene (5 bases). The germline V gene has CDR1 GTSNPN and CDR2 SVGIG (reference sequence). The CDR3 is 15 amino acids. V lost 0 bases and J 2 bases, leaving 11 bases between the germline ends. The CDR3 region is CAWSVGGTTGNTIYF. The CDR3 coding sequence is TGTGCCTGGAGTGTTGGGGGGACGACTGGAAACACCATATATTTT. The full variable domain, with the rest looked up from reference TRBV30 and TRBJ1-3, is SQTIHQWPATLVQPVGSPLSLECTVEGTSNPNLYWYRQAAGRGLQLLFYSVGIGQISSEVPQNLSASRPQDRQFILSSKKLLLSDSGFYLCAWSVGGTTGNTIYFGEGSWLTVV.

The chain couples TRBV11-3 to TRBJ2-3; TRBD1 might be the D (6 bases). The V end was cut by 5 bases, the J end by 7 bases, with 10 bases between. Germline loops: CDR1 SGHNT, CDR2 YENEEA. The CDR3 sequence is 12 residues long. CDR3 residues: CASSQQGNTQYF. The CDR3 coding sequence is TGTGCCAGCAGCCAACAGGGAAATACGCAGTATTTT. The full variable domain, rest sourced from reference TRBV11-3 and TRBJ2-3, is EAGVVQSPRYKIIEKKQPVAFWCNPISGHNTLYWYLQNLGQGPELLIRYENEEAVDDSQLPKDRFSAERLKGVDSTLKIQPAELGDSAVYLCASSQQGNTQYFGPGTRLTVL.

The V and J genes are TRBV28 and TRBJ1-2; 9 bases align to TRBD1. Germline V gives CDR1 MDHEN, CDR2 SYDVKM. The CDR3 is made up of 15 amino acids. After removal of 7 bases from V and 8 bases from J, the junction contained 14 bases not matched to a gene. CDR3 sequence reads: CASTPRDRDLSGYTF. The CDR3 bases are TGTGCCAGCACCCCAAGGGACAGGGATTTGTCGGGCTACACCTTC.

The chain links TRBV27 to TRBJ1-1, with D possibly TRBD1 on 6 matching bases. The germline V and J ends were trimmed by 6 bases and 4 bases, with 21 bases remaining between them. CDR3 length: 16 amino acids. The germline CDR1 and CDR2 sequences are MNHEY and SMNVEV (reference sequence). CDR3 sequence (DNA): TGTGCCAGCAGCCCCTGGCCGGCAGGGGCGTCCACTGAAGCTTTCTTT. This translates into CASSPWPAGASTEAFF.

V is TRBV5-1 and J is TRBJ1-1; D might be TRBD1 (6 bases). Trimming removed 0 bases at V and 5 bases at J, with 20 bases between. This CDR3 region has 17 residues. In germline, CDR1 is SGHRS, CDR2 YFSETQ. CDR3 coding DNA: TGCGCCAGCAGCTTGGCCATTGTCGGGGGGCTCGGGACTGAAGCTTTCTTT. Residues: CASSLAIVGGLGTEAFF.

The chain joins TRBV19 to TRBJ1-5; 7 bases line up with TRBD1. CDR1 LNHDA and CDR2 SQIVND come from the germline V gene (reference sequence). CDR3 length equals 15 residues. Trimming took 5 bases from V and 0 from J; bases not matched to a gene: 4. CDR3 loop: CASSSGQVSNQPQHF. CDR3 bases: TGTGCCAGTAGTTCCGGACAGGTTAGCAATCAGCCCCAGCATTTT.